This record looks at one T cell receptor beta chain sequence and its context. This clone was observed at least ten times. Its antigen remains unidentified. No quality values exist for individual bases; no much larger clone is one base distant. The cysteine opens and the phenylalanine closes a CDR3 of 16 amino acids. The only DNA kept is the CDR3, 48 bases in frame from the first base. This specimen belongs to a study of blood T cell repertoires in COVID-19 (dated by TCRdb to the early 2020s). General notes on the study: Collaborator samples came from the United States, Italy and Spain and covered acute and convalescent phases of COVID-19. The material from the prospective study consisted of cDNA or gDNA derived from T cells, B-cell-depleted T cells, or PBMCs. Subjects who had been exposed to COVID-19, were actively infected with it, or had recovered from it provided the deeply sampled blood TCRbeta repertoires that made up the dataset. The repertoires were released in a freely available public database intended as a resource for research on the immune response to SARS-CoV-2. The samples were drawn from two sources: the first 160 participants of the ongoing ImmuneRACE study, and some 1,300 subjects contributed by 6 global collaborators. Nearly every sample came with metadata listing a de-identified subject ID, COVID-19 status, age in years and sex. Where available, HLA class I and class II types were taken from metadata supplied by the sample provider and were not determined by assay-based typing.

TCRbeta CDR3 regions were amplified from genomic DNA using the immunoSEQ Assay, a bias-controlled multiplex PCR. As for how the authors treated the data: Within the assay, amplification of reference gene primers was used to estimate how many nucleated cells each sample contained. To quantify the absolute abundance of each unique TCRbeta CDR3 rearrangement, sequence reads were collapsed and filtered. Productive Simpson clonality was computed per sample as the square root of Simpson's diversity index over productive rearrangements. TCRdb retrieved this table from immuneACCESS and kept in-frame rearrangements only. Not all clones are present; in checked studies, unresolved V genes account for under half, and no reason is known for the remainder. V and J calls and clone size are as listed in that table; D and trimming were resolved from the DNA. The sample table contains 130,000 to 150,000 clones; only one count was recorded for around 80% of them. Of the sample, around 4% is held by the ten largest clones.

Collaborating institutions collected whole blood in K2EDTA tubes following their own protocols. For TCRbeta analysis, collaborators shipped samples as frozen whole blood, isolated PBMCs, or DNA extracted from either of those sample types. Overall study results and their limits: The quantity of clinical and demographic metadata differed by source and by participant and was supplied without curation.

Material for sequencing was peripheral blood. The sequence joins TRBV21-1 to TRBJ2-7; TRBD2, the table's D call, lacks a check against the DNA. TRBV21-1 is noted as a pseudogene. This receptor was identified in a man in his sixties with acute or convalescent COVID-19. The DNA sequence is TGTGCCAGCAGCCCCCTGACTAGCGGGAGGAACTACGAGCAGTACTTC. Its coded protein is CASSPLTSGRNYEQYF.